This T cell receptor beta chain was sequenced during a study of spatial heterogeneity in lung cancer. Study summary: Detection consistently captured more beta-chain sequences than alpha-chain sequences. Raw-read counts averaged over ten per unique TCR and UMI combination. The study's findings and limits: At tumor resection, ubiquitous expanded TCRs were detected in blood more often than later.

This clonotype was counted only a few times. Its target is unknown. Time point given: sample taken at primary tumor resection. From tumor, nontumor lung or frozen PBMC, whole RNA was taken unsorted for sequencing. With 2 bases removed from V and 4 bases from J, the gap between germline ends came to 8 bases. This CDR3 is built from 13 residues. Germline CDR1 and CDR2: DFQATT and SNEGSKA (reference sequence). On each TCR cDNA molecule, a unique molecular identifier was present. TCRdb reprocessed the 5' RACE reads via MiXCR and lists one record per CDR3 protein. The data contain 39,000 or so distinct CDR3 sequences, 6.5% to 9.5% of them singletons.

J is TRBJ2-2 and V is TRBV20-1, with a weak D call TRBD1 (6 bases). The input for sequencing was PBMCs, taken at surgery. The receptor's source is a male donor with early-stage non-small cell lung cancer. CDR3 nucleotide sequence: TGCAGTGCTAGAAGAGGGGGCACCGGGGAGCTGTTTTTT. Translating it yields CSARRGGTGELFF.